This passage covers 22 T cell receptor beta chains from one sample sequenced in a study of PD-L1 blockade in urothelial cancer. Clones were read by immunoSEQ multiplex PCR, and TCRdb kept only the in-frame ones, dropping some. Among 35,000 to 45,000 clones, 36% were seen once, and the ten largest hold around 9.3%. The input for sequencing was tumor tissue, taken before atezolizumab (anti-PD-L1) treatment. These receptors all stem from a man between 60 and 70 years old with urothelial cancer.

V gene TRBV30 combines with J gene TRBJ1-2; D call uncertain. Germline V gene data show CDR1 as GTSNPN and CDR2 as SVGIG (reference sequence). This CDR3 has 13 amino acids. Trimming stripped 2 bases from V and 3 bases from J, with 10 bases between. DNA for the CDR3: TGTGCCTGGAGTTTGGGGATTCACTATGGCTACACCTTC. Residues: CAWSLGIHYGYTF.

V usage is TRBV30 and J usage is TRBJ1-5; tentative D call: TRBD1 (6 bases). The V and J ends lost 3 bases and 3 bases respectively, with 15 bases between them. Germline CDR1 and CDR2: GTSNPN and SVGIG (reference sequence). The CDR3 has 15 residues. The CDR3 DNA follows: TGTGCCTGGAGCGGGGGGGGACAACACAATCAGCCCCAGCATTTT. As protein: CAWSGGGQHNQPQHF.

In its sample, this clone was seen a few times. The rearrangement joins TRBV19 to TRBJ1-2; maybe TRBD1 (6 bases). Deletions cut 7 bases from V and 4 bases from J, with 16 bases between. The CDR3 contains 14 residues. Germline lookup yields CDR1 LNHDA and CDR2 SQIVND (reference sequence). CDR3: CASKREGVGYGYTF. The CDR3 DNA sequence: TGTGCCAGTAAACGTGAGGGGGTAGGCTATGGCTACACCTTC.

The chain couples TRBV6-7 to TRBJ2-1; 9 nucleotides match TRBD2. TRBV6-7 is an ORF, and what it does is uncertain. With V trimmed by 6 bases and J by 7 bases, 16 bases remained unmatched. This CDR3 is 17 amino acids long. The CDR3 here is CASSRWSSAGGRNEQFF. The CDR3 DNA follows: TGTGCCAGCAGCCGGTGGAGTAGCGCGGGAGGGAGGAATGAGCAGTTCTTC.

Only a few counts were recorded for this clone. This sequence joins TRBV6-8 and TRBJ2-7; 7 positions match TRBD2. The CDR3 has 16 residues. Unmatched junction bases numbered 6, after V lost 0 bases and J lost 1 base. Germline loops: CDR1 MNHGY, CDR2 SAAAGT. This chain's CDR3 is CASSYSAGTGSYEQYF. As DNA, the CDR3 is TGTGCCAGCAGTTACTCAGCGGGAACGGGGTCCTACGAGCAGTACTTC.

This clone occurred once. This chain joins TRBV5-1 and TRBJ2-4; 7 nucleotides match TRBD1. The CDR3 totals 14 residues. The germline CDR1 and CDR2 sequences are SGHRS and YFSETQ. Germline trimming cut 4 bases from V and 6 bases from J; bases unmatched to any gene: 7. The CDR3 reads CASSAQSGGNIQYF. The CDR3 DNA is TGCGCCAGCAGCGCTCAATCAGGGGGAAACATTCAGTACTTC.

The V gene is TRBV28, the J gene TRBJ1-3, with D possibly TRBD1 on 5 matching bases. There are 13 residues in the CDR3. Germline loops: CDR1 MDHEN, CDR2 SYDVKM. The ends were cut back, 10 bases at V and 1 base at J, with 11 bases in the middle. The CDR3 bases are TGTGCCACCATGAGGGGTTCTGGAAACACCATATATTTT. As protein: CATMRGSGNTIYF.

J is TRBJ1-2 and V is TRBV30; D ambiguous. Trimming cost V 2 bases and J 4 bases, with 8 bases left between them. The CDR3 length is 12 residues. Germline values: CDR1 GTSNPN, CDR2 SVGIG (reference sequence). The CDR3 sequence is CAWSSRLYGYTF. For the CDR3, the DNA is TGTGCCTGGAGTAGCAGGCTCTATGGCTACACCTTC. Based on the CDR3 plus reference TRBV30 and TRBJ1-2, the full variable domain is SQTIHQWPATLVQPVGSPLSLECTVEGTSNPNLYWYRQAAGRGLQLLFYSVGIGQISSEVPQNLSASRPQDRQFILSSKKLLLSDSGFYLCAWSSRLYGYTFGSGTRLTVV.

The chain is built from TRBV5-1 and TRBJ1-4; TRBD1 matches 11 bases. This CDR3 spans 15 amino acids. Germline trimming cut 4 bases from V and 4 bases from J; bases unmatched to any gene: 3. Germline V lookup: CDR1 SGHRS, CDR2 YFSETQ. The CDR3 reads CASSAGTGGNEKLFF. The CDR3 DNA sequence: TGCGCCAGCAGCGCCGGGACAGGGGGTAATGAAAAACTGTTTTTT.

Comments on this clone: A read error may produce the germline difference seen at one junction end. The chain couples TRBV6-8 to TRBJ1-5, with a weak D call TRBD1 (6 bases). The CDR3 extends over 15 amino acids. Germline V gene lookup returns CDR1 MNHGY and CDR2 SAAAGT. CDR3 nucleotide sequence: TGTGCCAGTAGTTACAATGGGGGCGGCAATCAGCCCCAGCATTTT. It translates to CASSYNGGGNQPQHF.

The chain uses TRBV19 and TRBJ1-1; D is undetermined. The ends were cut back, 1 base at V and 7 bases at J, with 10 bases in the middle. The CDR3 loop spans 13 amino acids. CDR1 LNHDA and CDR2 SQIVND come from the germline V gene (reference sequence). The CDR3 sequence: CASSIGLAGEAFF. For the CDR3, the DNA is TGTGCCAGTAGTATAGGGTTGGCAGGTGAAGCTTTCTTT. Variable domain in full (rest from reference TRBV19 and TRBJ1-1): DGGITQSPKYLFRKEGQNVTLSCEQNLNHDAMYWYRQDPGQGLRLIYYSQIVNDFQKGDIAEGYSVSREKKESFPLTVTSAQKNPTAFYLCASSIGLAGEAFFGQGTRLTVV.

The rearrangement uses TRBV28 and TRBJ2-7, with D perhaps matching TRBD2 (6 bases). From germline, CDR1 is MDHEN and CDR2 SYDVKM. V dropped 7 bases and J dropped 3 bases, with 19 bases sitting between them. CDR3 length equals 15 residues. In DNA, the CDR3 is TGTGCCAGCACTCCCGGGGGAGCGGAAATCTACGAGCAGTACTTC. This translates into CASTPGGAEIYEQYF.

The CDR3 region is CATAPGYSNQPQHF. The CDR3 DNA sequence: TGTGCCACGGCGCCGGGATATAGCAATCAGCCCCAGCATTTT. V is TRBV6-8 and J is TRBJ1-5; D remains unclear. The CDR3 loop spans 14 amino acids. Germline V lookup: CDR1 MNHGY, CDR2 SAAAGT. Trimming took off 10 bases at V and 0 bases at J, with 13 bases between the two ends.

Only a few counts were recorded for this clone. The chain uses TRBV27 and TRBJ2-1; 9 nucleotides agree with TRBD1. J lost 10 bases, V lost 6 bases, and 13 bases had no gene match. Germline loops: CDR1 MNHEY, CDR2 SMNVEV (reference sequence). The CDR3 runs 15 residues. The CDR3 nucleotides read TGTGCCAGCAGGCGGGGTTGGGACAGGGTAAACGAGCAGTTCTTC. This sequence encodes CASRRGWDRVNEQFF.

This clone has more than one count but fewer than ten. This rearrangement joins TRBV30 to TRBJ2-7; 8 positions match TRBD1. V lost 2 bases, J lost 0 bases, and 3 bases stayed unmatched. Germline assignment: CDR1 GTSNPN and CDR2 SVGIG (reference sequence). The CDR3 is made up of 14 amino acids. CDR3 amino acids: CAWSPDRASYEQYF. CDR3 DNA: TGTGCCTGGAGTCCGGACAGGGCCTCCTACGAGCAGTACTTC. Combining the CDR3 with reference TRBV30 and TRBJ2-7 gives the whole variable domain SQTIHQWPATLVQPVGSPLSLECTVEGTSNPNLYWYRQAAGRGLQLLFYSVGIGQISSEVPQNLSASRPQDRQFILSSKKLLLSDSGFYLCAWSPDRASYEQYFGPGTRLTVT.

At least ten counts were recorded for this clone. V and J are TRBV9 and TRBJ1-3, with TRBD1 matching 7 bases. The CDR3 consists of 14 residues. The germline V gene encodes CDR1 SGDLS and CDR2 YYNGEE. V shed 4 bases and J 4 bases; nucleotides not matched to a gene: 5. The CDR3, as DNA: TGTGCCAGCAGCCGCGGGACAGAGGGAAACACCATATATTTT. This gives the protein CASSRGTEGNTIYF.

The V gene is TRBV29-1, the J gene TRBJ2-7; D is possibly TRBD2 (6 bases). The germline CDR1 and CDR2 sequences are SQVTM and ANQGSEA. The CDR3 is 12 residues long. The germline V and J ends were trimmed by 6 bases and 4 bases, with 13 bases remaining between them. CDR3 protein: CSVERGTYEQYF. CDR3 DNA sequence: TGCAGCGTCGAAAGAGGGACTTACGAGCAGTACTTC.

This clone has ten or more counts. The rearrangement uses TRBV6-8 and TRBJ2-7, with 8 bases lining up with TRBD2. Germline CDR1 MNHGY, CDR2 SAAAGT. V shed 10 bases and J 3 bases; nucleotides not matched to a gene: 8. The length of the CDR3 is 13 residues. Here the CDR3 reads CAISPGGSYEQYF. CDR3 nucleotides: TGTGCCATCAGCCCGGGGGGGAGCTACGAGCAGTACTTC.

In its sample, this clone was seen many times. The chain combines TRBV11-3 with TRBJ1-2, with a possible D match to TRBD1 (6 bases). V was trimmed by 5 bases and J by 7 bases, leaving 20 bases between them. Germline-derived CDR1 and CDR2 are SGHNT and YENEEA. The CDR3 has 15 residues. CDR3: CASSPSGGGEGGYTF. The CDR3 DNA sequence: TGTGCCAGCAGCCCTTCCGGCGGGGGCGAGGGTGGCTACACCTTC.

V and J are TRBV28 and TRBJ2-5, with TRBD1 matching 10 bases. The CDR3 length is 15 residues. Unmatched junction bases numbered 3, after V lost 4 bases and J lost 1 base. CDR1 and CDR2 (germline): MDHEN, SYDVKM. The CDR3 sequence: CASSSWDRGQETQYF. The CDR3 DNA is TGTGCCAGCAGTTCCTGGGACAGGGGCCAAGAGACCCAGTACTTC.

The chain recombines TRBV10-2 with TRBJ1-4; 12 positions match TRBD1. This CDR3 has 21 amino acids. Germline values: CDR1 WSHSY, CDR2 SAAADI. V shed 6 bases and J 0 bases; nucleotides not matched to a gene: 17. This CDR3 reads CASRGSLGTGGAGATNEKLFF. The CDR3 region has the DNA TGCGCCAGCAGGGGTAGTTTGGGGACAGGGGGCGCCGGGGCAACTAATGAAAAACTGTTTTTT.

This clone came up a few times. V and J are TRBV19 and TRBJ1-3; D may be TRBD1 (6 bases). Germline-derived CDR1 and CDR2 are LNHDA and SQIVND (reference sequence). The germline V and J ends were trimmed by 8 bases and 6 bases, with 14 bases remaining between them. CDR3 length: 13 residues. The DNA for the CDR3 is TGTGCCAGTCAAAGGACAGCAGCAAACACCATATATTTT. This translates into CASQRTAANTIYF.